A single sample gave rise to the 13 T cell receptor beta chains below, sequenced in a study of cytomegalovirus exposure and HLA in healthy donors. This PCR relied on a set of 60 Vbeta primers and 13 Jbeta primers. Assay: immunoSEQ multiplex PCR; the TCRdb copy retains only in-frame clones and omits some. The sample lists about 160,000 clones, 78% occurring once. Sample: PBMCs. The receptor source for this set is a woman in her thirties or forties in good health and CMV-seropositive.

The chain employs TRBV28 and TRBJ1-1, with D possibly TRBD1 on 5 matching bases. This CDR3 has 14 residues. From germline, CDR1 is MDHEN and CDR2 SYDVKM. Trimming shortened V by 7 bases and J by 5 bases, and 17 bases separated the two germline ends. Here the CDR3 DNA reads TGTGCCAGCATTACGGGGGGAGATAGGACTGAAGCTTTCTTT. Translated, it gives CASITGGDRTEAFF.

This clone appeared a single time. This chain joins TRBV11-2 and TRBJ1-2; 10 bases are shared with TRBD1. The germline CDR1 and CDR2 sequences are SGHAT and FQNNGV. The CDR3 is 15 amino acids. Losses at the gene ends were 0 bases for V and 5 bases for J; bases not matched to a gene: 3. The CDR3 sequence is CASSLEGTGEYGYTF. The DNA for the CDR3 is TGTGCCAGCAGCTTAGAGGGGACAGGGGAATATGGCTACACCTTC.

The sample holds a few counts of this clone. The chain joins TRBV6-5 to TRBJ1-4, with 9 bases identical to TRBD1. Trimming at V came to 6 bases and at J to 8 bases, leaving 7 bases not matched to a gene. Germline values: CDR1 MNHEY, CDR2 SVGAGI. This CDR3 region has 14 residues. The CDR3 DNA reads TGTGCCAGCAGGGGACAGGGCTGGGACGAAAAACTGTTTTTT. Translation: CASRGQGWDEKLFF.

Worth noting for this clone: At one end, the junction sequence differs from germline, possibly due to a read error. The rearrangement uses TRBV9 and TRBJ2-4; the match to TRBD1 covers 8 bases. CDR1 is SGDLS and CDR2 is YYNGEE in the germline V gene. The CDR3 consists of 15 residues. The CDR3 loop reads CASSVSGQGENSQYF. CDR3 bases: TGTGCCAGCAGCGTATCTGGACAGGGAGAAAACAGTCAGTACTTC.

The J gene is TRBJ1-1, the V gene TRBV10-2; D not resolved. The germline V gene has CDR1 WSHSY and CDR2 SAAADI. The CDR3 length is 13 residues. Between the trimmed V and J ends, which lost 0 bases and 6 bases, there was a span of 8 bases. CDR3 region: CASSESSRAEAFF. In DNA, the CDR3 is TGCGCCAGCAGTGAGTCAAGTCGGGCTGAAGCTTTCTTT.

The J gene is TRBJ1-2, the V gene TRBV30; D is ambiguous. Germline CDR1 GTSNPN, CDR2 SVGIG (reference sequence). V dropped 2 bases and J dropped 7 bases, with 14 bases sitting between them. This CDR3 contains 13 residues. The CDR3 sequence is CAWSSRLEVGYTF. The DNA for the CDR3 is TGTGCCTGGAGTTCCCGACTCGAAGTTGGCTACACCTTC. The full variable domain, with the rest looked up from reference TRBV30 and TRBJ1-2, is SQTIHQWPATLVQPVGSPLSLECTVEGTSNPNLYWYRQAAGRGLQLLFYSVGIGQISSEVPQNLSASRPQDRQFILSSKKLLLSDSGFYLCAWSSRLEVGYTFGSGTRLTVV.

On this clone itself: The junction shows a germline mismatch at one end, possibly a read error. J is TRBJ1-3 and V is TRBV7-9; 7 nucleotides line up with TRBD1. The CDR3 has 15 amino acids. Germline V gives CDR1 SEHNR, CDR2 FQNEAQ (reference sequence). The CDR3 region is CSSSPQGDSGNTIYF. In nucleotides, the CDR3 is TGTTCCAGCAGCCCCCAGGGGGACTCTGGAAACACCATATATTTT.

The genes are TRBV21-1 and TRBJ2-7; TRBD1 is the table's D call, not checked against the DNA. TRBV21-1 is termed a pseudogene. This CDR3 contains 14 residues. The CDR3 DNA follows: TGTGCCAGCAGCATACAGGGTGGGTGCTACGAGCAGTACTTC. Translating gives CASSIQGGCYEQYF.

This sequence joins TRBV30 and TRBJ1-6, with TRBD1 matching 7 bases. V was clipped by 1 base and J by 7 bases; unmatched bases: 7. Germline CDR1 and CDR2: GTSNPN and SVGIG (reference sequence). CDR3 size: 15 residues. The CDR3 spells CAWSAQGVRNSPLHF. The CDR3 DNA follows: TGTGCCTGGAGTGCCCAGGGGGTCCGAAATTCACCCCTCCACTTT.

The CDR3 sequence is CASSYTGFTEAFF. DNA for the CDR3: TGTGCCAGCAGTTACACGGGTTTTACTGAAGCTTTCTTT. This chain connects TRBV6-6 to TRBJ1-1, with unresolved D. The V end lost 2 bases, the J end lost 5 bases, and 9 bases lay between the germline ends. The V gene's germline CDR1 is MNHNY and CDR2 SVGAGI (reference sequence). The CDR3 covers 13 residues.

The chain couples TRBV28 to TRBJ1-1; no reliable D call. Germline V gene lookup returns CDR1 MDHEN and CDR2 SYDVKM. With 10 bases removed from V and 2 bases from J, the gap between germline ends came to 5 bases. This CDR3 spans 10 amino acids. As DNA, the CDR3 is TGTGCCACCGTAAACACTGAAGCTTTCTTT. It encodes CATVNTEAFF.

The V call is TRBV6-1, the J call TRBJ1-6; D remains unclear. The CDR3 is made up of 14 amino acids. Trimming removed 1 base from V and 9 bases from J, with 10 bases in between. Germline-derived CDR1 and CDR2 are MNHNS and SASEGT. The CDR3 DNA follows: TGTGCCAGCAGTGAAGGGTCCAAACTTTCACCCCTCCACTTT. Residues: CASSEGSKLSPLHF.

This clone has a handful of counts. The chain carries TRBV6-6 and TRBJ2-4; D is ambiguous. V was trimmed by 3 bases and J by 10 bases, leaving 16 bases between them. Germline V lookup: CDR1 MNHNY, CDR2 SVGAGI (reference sequence). The CDR3 sequence is 14 residues long. The chain's CDR3 is CASSYTELLNIQYF. The CDR3 bases are TGTGCCAGCAGTTATACTGAACTCCTTAATATTCAGTACTTC.